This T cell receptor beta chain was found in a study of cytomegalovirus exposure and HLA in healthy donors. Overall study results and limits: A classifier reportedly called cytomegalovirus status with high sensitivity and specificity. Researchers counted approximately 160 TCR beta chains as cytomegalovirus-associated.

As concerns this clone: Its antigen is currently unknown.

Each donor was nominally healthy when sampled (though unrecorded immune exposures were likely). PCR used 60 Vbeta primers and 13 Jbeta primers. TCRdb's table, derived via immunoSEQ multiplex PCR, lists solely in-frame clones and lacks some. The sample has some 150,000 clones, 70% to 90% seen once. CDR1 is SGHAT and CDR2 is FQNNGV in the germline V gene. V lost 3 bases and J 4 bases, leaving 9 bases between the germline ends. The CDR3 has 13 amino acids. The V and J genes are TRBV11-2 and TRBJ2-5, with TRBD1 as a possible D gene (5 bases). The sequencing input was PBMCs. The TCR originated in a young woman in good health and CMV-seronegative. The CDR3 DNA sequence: TGTGCCAGCAGCTTTCTCAGGGTAGAGACCCAGTACTTC. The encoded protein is CASSFLRVETQYF.